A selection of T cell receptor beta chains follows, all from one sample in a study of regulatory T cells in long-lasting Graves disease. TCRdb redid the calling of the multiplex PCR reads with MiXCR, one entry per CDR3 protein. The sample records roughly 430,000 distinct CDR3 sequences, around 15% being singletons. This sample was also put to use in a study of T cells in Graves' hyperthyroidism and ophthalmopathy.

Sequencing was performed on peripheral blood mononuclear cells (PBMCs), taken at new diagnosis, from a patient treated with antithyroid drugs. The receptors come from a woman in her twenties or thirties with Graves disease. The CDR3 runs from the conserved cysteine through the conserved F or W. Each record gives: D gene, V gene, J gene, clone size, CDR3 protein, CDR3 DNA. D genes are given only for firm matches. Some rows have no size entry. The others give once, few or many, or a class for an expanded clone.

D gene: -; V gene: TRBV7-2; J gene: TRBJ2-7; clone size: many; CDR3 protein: CASSTGHSNYEQYF; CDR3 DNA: TGTGCCAGCAGCACCGGACATAGCAACTACGAGCAGTACTTC
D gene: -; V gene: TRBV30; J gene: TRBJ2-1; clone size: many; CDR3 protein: CAWSVQGVEQFF; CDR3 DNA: TGTGCCTGGAGTGTACAAGGGGTTGAGCAGTTCTTC
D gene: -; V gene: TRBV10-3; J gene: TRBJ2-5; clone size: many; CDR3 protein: CAISESRIGQETQYF; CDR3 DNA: TGTGCCATCAGTGAGTCGAGGATTGGGCAAGAGACCCAGTACTTC
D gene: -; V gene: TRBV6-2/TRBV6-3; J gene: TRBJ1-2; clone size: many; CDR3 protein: CASTSQGPRYGYTF; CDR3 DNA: TGTGCCAGCACCTCACAGGGTCCGAGATATGGCTACACCTTC
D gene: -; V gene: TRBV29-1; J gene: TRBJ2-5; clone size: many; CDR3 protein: CSVIELDDQETQYF; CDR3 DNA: TGCAGCGTTATCGAGTTGGACGACCAAGAGACCCAGTACTTC
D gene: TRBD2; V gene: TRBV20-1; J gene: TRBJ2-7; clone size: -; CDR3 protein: CSAREGSEAGAYEQYF; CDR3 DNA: TGCAGTGCTAGAGAGGGCAGCGAAGCGGGAGCTTACGAGCAGTACTTC
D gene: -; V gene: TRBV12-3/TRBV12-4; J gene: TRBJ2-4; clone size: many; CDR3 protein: CASSTIESSAKNIQYF; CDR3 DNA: TGTGCCAGCAGCACCATAGAGAGTAGCGCCAAAAACATTCAGTACTTC
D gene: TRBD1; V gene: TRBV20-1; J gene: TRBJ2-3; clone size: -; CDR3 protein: CSAYRDRDTQYF; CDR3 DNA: TGCAGCGCATATCGGGACAGAGATACGCAGTATTTT
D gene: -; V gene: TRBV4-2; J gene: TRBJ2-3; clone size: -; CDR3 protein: CASSQPRSRGLYTQYF; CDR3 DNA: TGTGCCAGCAGCCAGCCCCGGAGTAGGGGCCTGTATACGCAGTATTTT
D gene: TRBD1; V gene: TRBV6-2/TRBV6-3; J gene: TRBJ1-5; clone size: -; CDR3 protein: CASSGRDSLNQPQHF; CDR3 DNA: TGTGCCAGCAGTGGGAGGGACAGTCTAAATCAGCCCCAGCATTTT
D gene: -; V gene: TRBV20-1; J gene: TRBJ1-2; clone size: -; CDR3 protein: CSARQEELNYGYTF; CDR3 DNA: TGCAGTGCAAGACAGGAAGAGCTGAACTATGGCTACACCTTC
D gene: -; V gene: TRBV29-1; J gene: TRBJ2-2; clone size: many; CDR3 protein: CSVDRTNTGELFF; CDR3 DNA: TGCAGCGTTGACAGGACGAACACCGGGGAGCTGTTTTTT
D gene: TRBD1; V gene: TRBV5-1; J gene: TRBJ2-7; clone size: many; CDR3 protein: CASSLSQGAKNEQYF; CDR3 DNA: TGCGCCAGCAGCTTGTCGCAGGGGGCGAAGAACGAGCAGTACTTC
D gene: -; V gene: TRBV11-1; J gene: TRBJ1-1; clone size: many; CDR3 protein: CASSLALGSGNTEAFF; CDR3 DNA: TGTGCCAGCAGCTTAGCGCTCGGGTCGGGGAACACTGAAGCTTTCTTT